Below are 32 T cell receptor beta chains sequenced from a single sample in a study of cytomegalovirus exposure and HLA in healthy donors. Libraries were prepared by immunoSEQ multiplex PCR; TCRdb keeps only in-frame clonotypes and omits some of them. The repertoire has 200,000 to 250,000 clones, approximately 86% of them found once; the top ten carry 2.9%. Material for sequencing was PBMCs. These receptors came from a woman younger than 30 in good health and CMV-seronegative.

The chain has TRBV4-2 and TRBJ2-7; TRBD1 is a possible D gene (6 bases). Germline CDR1 reads LGHNA; CDR2 reads YNFKEQ. V was cut by 0 bases and J by 0 bases, with 15 bases left in between. This CDR3 is built from 17 residues. The chain's CDR3 is CASSQDPKGVSSYEQYF. The CDR3 region has the DNA TGTGCCAGCAGCCAAGACCCCAAGGGGGTGAGCTCCTACGAGCAGTACTTC.

This clone was detected once. J is TRBJ2-5 and V is TRBV5-6; TRBD1 is a possible D gene (7 bases). This CDR3 comprises 13 residues. Germline-derived CDR1 and CDR2 are SGHDT and YYEEEE. Trimming shortened V by 7 bases and J by 1 base, and 11 bases separated the two germline ends. The chain's CDR3 is CASAGQTQETQYF. CDR3 DNA: TGTGCCAGCGCGGGACAGACCCAAGAGACCCAGTACTTC.

The rearrangement joins TRBV28 to TRBJ1-2; the D gene is possibly TRBD1 (6 bases). From germline, CDR1 is MDHEN and CDR2 SYDVKM. The CDR3 extends over 14 amino acids. V shed 1 base and J shed 3 bases, with 9 bases lying between them. CDR3 in DNA: TGTGCCAGCAGTTTATTAGCAGGGGACTATGGCTACACCTTC. Translated: CASSLLAGDYGYTF.

The CDR3 region is CSVDGTSPPTDTQYF. CDR3 bases: TGCAGCGTTGACGGGACTAGTCCCCCCACAGATACGCAGTATTTT. V and J are TRBV29-1 and TRBJ2-3, with 8 bases lining up with TRBD2. Trimming at V came to 3 bases and at J to 2 bases, leaving 7 bases not matched to a gene. Germline V gene data show CDR1 as SQVTM and CDR2 as ANQGSEA. The CDR3 has 15 amino acids.

V usage is TRBV23-1 and J usage is TRBJ2-1, with 7 bases matching TRBD1. TRBV23-1 is an open reading frame, and its role is uncertain. The CDR3 has 20 residues. Trimming cost V 2 bases and J 6 bases; bases outside gene matches: 22. This CDR3 is CASSQKDRGKRGPFGNEQFF. The CDR3 DNA follows: TGCGCCAGCAGTCAAAAGGATCGCGGCAAAAGGGGGCCGTTCGGCAATGAGCAGTTCTTC.

J is TRBJ1-1 and V is TRBV28, with 7 bases identical to TRBD1. Trimming took 5 bases from V and 0 from J; bases not matched to a gene: 12. Germline V gene data show CDR1 as MDHEN and CDR2 as SYDVKM. This CDR3 contains 17 residues. The CDR3 coding sequence is TGTGCCAGCAGTCCCATCCATTACAGGGGAATGAACACTGAAGCTTTCTTT. This encodes CASSPIHYRGMNTEAFF. The whole variable domain, remainder taken from reference TRBV28 and TRBJ1-1, is DVKVTQSSRYLVKRTGEKVFLECVQDMDHENMFWYRQDPGLGLRLIYFSYDVKMKEKGDIPEGYSVSREKKERFSLILESASTNQTSMYLCASSPIHYRGMNTEAFFGQGTRLTVV.

J is TRBJ1-1 and V is TRBV4-1; weak D call: TRBD1 (5 bases). V lost 1 base and J 6 bases, leaving 15 bases between the germline ends. There are 15 residues in the CDR3. CDR1 and CDR2 from the germline V gene are MGHRA and YSYEKL. The CDR3 here is CASSQGGLSTAEAFF. For the CDR3, the DNA is TGCGCCAGCAGCCAAGGGGGACTGAGTACCGCTGAAGCTTTCTTT.

This chain connects TRBV4-1 to TRBJ2-3; 11 nucleotides align to TRBD2. V gave up 4 bases and J gave up 2 bases; unmatched junction bases: 11. The CDR3 consists of 18 residues. Germline CDR1 is MGHRA and CDR2 is YSYEKL. The CDR3 DNA reads as TGCGCCAGCAGCCCAGGCCAGACTAGCGGGATCTCCACAGATACGCAGTATTTT. Translated, it gives CASSPGQTSGISTDTQYF.

The chain is built from TRBV4-3 and TRBJ2-1; 7 positions agree with TRBD2. The CDR3 sequence is 14 residues long. The junction had 5 bases not matched to a gene; V was cut back by 3 bases and J by 6 bases. Germline CDR1 and CDR2: LGHNA and YSLEER. CDR3 nucleotides: TGCGCCAGCAGCCACCGGGAGGTTTCCAATGAGCAGTTCTTC. It encodes CASSHREVSNEQFF.

The rearrangement links TRBV28 to TRBJ1-1, with TRBD1 as a possible D gene (6 bases). CDR3 size: 16 residues. Trimming stripped 1 base from V and 3 bases from J, with 15 bases between. Germline CDR1 reads MDHEN; CDR2 reads SYDVKM. The CDR3 DNA follows: TGTGCCAGCAGTTTATCCCGATGGGGGGGCCACACTGAAGCTTTCTTT. This encodes CASSLSRWGGHTEAFF.

V gene TRBV6-1 combines with J gene TRBJ2-7; a possible D gene is TRBD2 (6 bases). Germline V gene lookup returns CDR1 MNHNS and CDR2 SASEGT. The CDR3 covers 12 residues. Trimming left V 6 bases short and J 3 bases short, with 9 bases between. The CDR3 here is CASRGDFYEQYF. The CDR3 DNA sequence: TGTGCCAGCAGAGGGGACTTCTACGAGCAGTACTTC.

The chain employs TRBV27 and TRBJ2-7; D gene ambiguous. The CDR3 has 13 amino acids. The germline V gene encodes CDR1 MNHEY and CDR2 SMNVEV (reference sequence). V was clipped by 4 bases and J by 2 bases, with 9 bases between them. CDR3 residues: CASSSTVTYEQYF. In nucleotides, the CDR3 is TGTGCCAGCAGTTCTACCGTAACCTACGAGCAGTACTTC.

This chain connects TRBV4-3 to TRBJ2-2, with TRBD2 matching over 11 bases. The length of the CDR3 is 19 residues. Germline values: CDR1 LGHNA, CDR2 YSLEER. V gave up 1 base and J gave up 3 bases; unmatched junction bases: 10. Here the CDR3 reads CASSQGRLAGGSDTGELFF. The CDR3 DNA reads as TGCGCCAGCAGCCAAGGTAGATTAGCGGGAGGGAGCGACACCGGGGAGCTGTTTTTT.

This rearrangement joins TRBV5-1 to TRBJ1-2; the D gene is possibly TRBD1 (5 bases). In germline, CDR1 is SGHRS, CDR2 YFSETQ. Trimming removed 5 bases from V and 7 bases from J, with 12 bases in between. This CDR3 has 12 amino acids. The CDR3 sequence is CASSSGVPGYTF. As DNA, the CDR3 is TGCGCCAGCAGTTCGGGGGTCCCTGGCTACACCTTC.

This chain joins TRBV4-2 and TRBJ2-7, with TRBD2 matching over 12 bases. Germline CDR1 reads LGHNA; CDR2 reads YNFKEQ. Trimming removed 4 bases from V and 1 base from J; junction bases left unmatched: 20. CDR3 length: 21 residues. For the CDR3, the DNA is TGTGCCAGCAGCCTAACGGCACCGGGACTAGCGGGTTTCTTAGGTTCCTACGAGCAGTACTTC. It translates to CASSLTAPGLAGFLGSYEQYF.

The chain links TRBV5-6 to TRBJ2-5; 7 bases match TRBD1. The V and J ends lost 3 bases and 2 bases, in that order; junction bases with no gene match: 7. The CDR3 is 15 residues long. Germline V gene lookup returns CDR1 SGHDT and CDR2 YYEEEE. The CDR3 DNA reads TGTGCCAGCAGCTCCCCCGGGACAGCTCAAGAGACCCAGTACTTC. The encoded protein is CASSSPGTAQETQYF.

V is TRBV6-6 and J is TRBJ1-4, with 8 bases aligning to TRBD1. The CDR3 has 16 amino acids. V was pared by 6 bases and J by 7 bases, with 13 bases of the junction left unmatched. Germline CDR1 MNHNY, CDR2 SVGAGI (reference sequence). The CDR3 DNA follows: TGTGCCAGCAGAGACGCTCGACAGGGGAAAGGTGAAAAACTGTTTTTT. Protein: CASRDARQGKGEKLFF.

This chain joins TRBV27 and TRBJ2-5; D is unclear. The DNA end favors TRBJ2-7, so the J call may be wrong. This CDR3 region has 13 residues. Germline V gives CDR1 MNHEY, CDR2 SMNVEV (reference sequence). This CDR3 is CASSFATWAEQYF. In DNA form, the CDR3 reads TGTGCCAGCAGTTTCGCCACTTGGGCCGAGCAGTACTTC.

V gene TRBV29-1 combines with J gene TRBJ2-1; 8 bases are shared with TRBD2. Germline assignment: CDR1 SQVTM and CDR2 ANQGSEA. V dropped 6 bases and J dropped 7; count of bases not matched to a gene: 14. The CDR3 has 15 residues. In DNA form, the CDR3 reads TGCAGCGTCGCGGTAAGGGCGGGAGGATCTAATGAGCAGTTCTTC. Amino acids: CSVAVRAGGSNEQFF.

The rearrangement links TRBV27 to TRBJ2-3; 9 bases are a match to TRBD1. The CDR3 loop spans 15 amino acids. Germline CDR1 and CDR2: MNHEY and SMNVEV (reference sequence). The J segment lost 4 bases and the V segment lost 6 bases, leaving 8 bases of the junction unmatched. The CDR3: CASREGQGNADTQYF. DNA of the CDR3: TGTGCCAGCAGGGAGGGACAGGGAAACGCAGATACGCAGTATTTT.

This chain joins TRBV29-1 and TRBJ1-1; 8 nucleotides align to TRBD1. There are 15 residues in the CDR3. Trimming at V came to 8 bases and at J to 0 bases, leaving 11 bases not matched to a gene. Germline V lookup: CDR1 SQVTM, CDR2 ANQGSEA. The CDR3 DNA reads as TGCAGCTCCCACGGGGCAGGGGGCCTGAACACTGAAGCTTTCTTT. It translates to CSSHGAGGLNTEAFF. The full variable domain, rest sourced from reference TRBV29-1 and TRBJ1-1, is SAVISQKPSRDICQRGTSLTIQCQVDSQVTMMFWYRQQPGQSLTLIATANQGSEATYESGFVIDKFPISRPNLTFSTLTVSNMSPEDSSIYLCSSHGAGGLNTEAFFGQGTRLTVV.

J is TRBJ1-2 and V is TRBV14, with D perhaps matching TRBD1 (5 bases). V was cut by 0 bases and J by 3 bases, with 5 bases left in between. The CDR3 is 13 amino acids. CDR1 is SGHDN and CDR2 is FVKESK in the germline V gene. Written as DNA, the CDR3 is TGTGCCAGCAGCCAAGACAGGGACTATGGCTACACCTTC. Translated, it gives CASSQDRDYGYTF.

CDR3 loop: CASSQDQGQLRAFF. The CDR3 DNA reads TGCGCCAGCAGCCAAGATCAGGGACAGCTAAGGGCTTTCTTT. The chain combines TRBV4-1 with TRBJ1-1, with TRBD1 matching 7 bases. Germline-derived CDR1 and CDR2 are MGHRA and YSYEKL. CDR3 length: 14 residues. Trimming at V came to 0 bases and at J to 11 bases, leaving 9 bases not matched to a gene.

The chain combines TRBV19 with TRBJ1-1, with 10 bases identical to TRBD1. Looked up from germline, CDR1 is LNHDA and CDR2 is SQIVND (reference sequence). The CDR3 is made up of 15 amino acids. V dropped 7 bases and J dropped 1; count of bases not matched to a gene: 6. CDR3 in DNA: TGTGCCAGTACCGCCGGGACAGGGGCGAACACTGAAGCTTTCTTT. Translating it yields CASTAGTGANTEAFF.

This chain joins TRBV28 and TRBJ1-5; possibly TRBD1 for D (5 bases). The CDR3 is made up of 16 amino acids. Per germline, CDR1 MDHEN and CDR2 SYDVKM. V was pared by 5 bases and J by 2 bases, with 16 bases between. CDR3 region: CASSPPGGAGNQPQHF. CDR3 nucleotides: TGTGCCAGCAGTCCCCCCGGAGGGGCCGGCAATCAGCCCCAGCATTTT.

The chain joins TRBV28 to TRBJ2-7; TRBD1 matches at 7 bases. The germline V gene has CDR1 MDHEN and CDR2 SYDVKM. Unmatched junction bases numbered 10, after V lost 4 bases and J lost 7 bases. The CDR3 runs to 14 residues. CDR3 nucleotides: TGTGCCAGCAGTTCCGGGACAGTCAGTAAGGAGCAGTACTTC. This codes for CASSSGTVSKEQYF.

With respect to this clone: This specimen includes other DNA sequences encoding the same CDR3. The V and J genes are TRBV5-1 and TRBJ1-1, with TRBD1 identical over 7 bases. The J segment lost 4 bases and the V segment lost 0 bases, leaving 3 bases of the junction unmatched. CDR1 is SGHRS, CDR2 YFSETQ, per germline. The CDR3 has 14 amino acids. Here the CDR3 DNA reads TGCGCCAGCAGCTTGGCGTCAGGGGGCACTGAAGCTTTCTTT. This gives the protein CASSLASGGTEAFF.

This chain uses TRBV7-6 with TRBJ2-7, with TRBD2 matching over 11 bases. The CDR3 covers 15 residues. Germline V gene sequence: CDR1 SGHVS, CDR2 FNYEAQ. V shed 1 base and J 4 bases; nucleotides not matched to a gene: 3. The CDR3 loop reads CASSLGGTSGYEQYF. The CDR3 nucleotides read TGTGCCAGCAGCTTAGGGGGGACTAGCGGTTACGAGCAGTACTTC.

The chain couples TRBV6-1 to TRBJ2-7, with D tentatively TRBD2 (6 bases). The CDR3 loop spans 14 amino acids. CDR1 and CDR2 (germline): MNHNS, SASEGT. Trimming took off 4 bases at V and 2 bases at J, with 12 bases between the two ends. In DNA form, the CDR3 reads TGTGCCAGCAGTGGGAGGGCAGCTCCCTACGAGCAGTACTTC. The encoded protein is CASSGRAAPYEQYF.

This clone was seen just once. The chain couples TRBV7-9 to TRBJ2-7, with 14 bases fitting TRBD2. Germline V gives CDR1 SEHNR, CDR2 FQNEAQ (reference sequence). This CDR3 is 15 amino acids long. The ends lost 5 bases at V and 4 bases at J; junction bases unmatched: 4. As DNA, the CDR3 is TGTGCCAGCAGCACAGGGACTAGCGGGAGTTACGAGCAGTACTTC. This codes for CASSTGTSGSYEQYF.

This rearrangement joins TRBV6-1 to TRBJ1-4, with TRBD1 identical over 9 bases. CDR3 length: 15 amino acids. V lost 4 bases, J lost 7 bases, and 7 bases stayed unmatched. Germline CDR1 is MNHNS and CDR2 is SASEGT. Here the CDR3 DNA reads TGTGCCAGCAGTGGAACAGGGGGCGGCGGTGAAAAACTGTTTTTT. Its protein product is CASSGTGGGGEKLFF.

J is TRBJ1-1 and V is TRBV2, with a tentative D call TRBD1 (5 bases). The V gene lost 5 bases and the J gene lost 0 bases, with 13 bases spanning the gap. The CDR3 is 15 amino acids. Per germline, CDR1 SNHLY and CDR2 FYNNEI. The CDR3 here is CASSTRLRVNTEAFF. Written as DNA, the CDR3 is TGTGCCAGCAGTACCCGTCTCAGGGTGAACACTGAAGCTTTCTTT.